These 11 T cell receptor beta chains came from one sample sequenced in a study of HIV-infected children after antiretroviral therapy interruption. The treatment: PENTA 11 planned treatment interruption arm or continuous ART arm. The TCR library was built from RNA with a 3' RACE protocol and unique molecular identifiers. TCRdb re-analysed the 3' RACE reads in MiXCR, keeping a single row per CDR3 protein. The table has 35,000 to 50,000 distinct CDR3 sequences, approximately 7% seen once. Sequences were derived from CD45RA+ CD4+ T cells from PBMCs, pooled from several time points, sampled from a donor given antiretroviral therapy, either interrupted or continuous. The subset: naive CD4+ CD45RA+ CD45RO- T cells. These receptors all come from a pool of human donors with HIV.

Many counts were recorded for this clonotype. The chain uses TRBV12-3 or TRBV12-4 and TRBJ1-2; D is perhaps TRBD1 (5 bases). The CDR3 runs to 12 residues. V was clipped by 5 bases and J by 4 bases, with 8 bases between them. CDR3: CASSRDRYGYTF. The CDR3 region has the DNA TGTGCCAGCAGTAGGGACCGCTATGGCTACACCTTC.

This clonotype was picked up many times. CDR3 DNA sequence: TGTGCCAGCAGACGGGGATTTAACTATGGCTACACCTTC. This gives the protein CASRRGFNYGYTF. The chain has TRBV5-4 and TRBJ1-2, with D hard to call. Deletions cut 5 bases from V and 1 base from J, with 9 bases between. The CDR3 is 13 residues long. The germline CDR1 and CDR2 sequences are SGHNT and YYREEE (reference sequence).

The chain carries TRBV7-2 and TRBJ2-7; D might be TRBD1 or TRBD2, each matching 6 bases. Trimming took off 6 bases at V and 6 bases at J, with 18 bases between the two ends. The CDR3 runs 14 residues. CDR1 and CDR2 from the germline V gene are SGHTA and FQGNSA. Here the CDR3 DNA reads TGTGCCAGCAGTTTGGAGGGGGGCTTTCGCGAGCAGTACTTC. Translation gives CASSLEGGFREQYF.

This clonotype appeared many times. Its ends do not fully match the called genes, so a read error is possible. The rearrangement uses TRBV4-2 and TRBJ2-7; D might be TRBD1 (6 bases). Germline loops: CDR1 LGHNA, CDR2 YNFKEQ. This CDR3 contains 14 residues. For the CDR3, the DNA is TGTGCCAGCAGCCAACAGGGGAGTCAAAACACCTTGTACTTT. This translates into CASSQQGSQNTLYF.

The V and J genes are TRBV20-1 and TRBJ2-1, with TRBD2 matching 9 bases. The germline gives CDR1 DFQATT, CDR2 SNEGSKA (reference sequence). This CDR3 spans 13 amino acids. CDR3 DNA: TGCAGCGCCCGTAGCGGGAGCTACAATGAGCAGTTCTTC. As protein: CSARSGSYNEQFF.

This clonotype was observed many times. J is TRBJ2-6 and V is TRBV28; no clear D gene. Germline CDR1 and CDR2: MDHEN and SYDVKM. The CDR3 totals 19 residues. V shed 2 bases and J shed 0 bases, with 17 bases lying between them. The CDR3 region is CASSLLRRKLSSGANVLTF. In DNA, the CDR3 is TGTGCCAGCAGTTTACTCAGACGGAAACTCAGCTCTGGGGCCAACGTCCTGACTTTC.

The chain carries TRBV7-9 and TRBJ2-2; no definite D call. The germline CDR1 and CDR2 sequences are SEHNR and FQNEAQ (reference sequence). The V end was cut by 5 bases, the J end by 5 bases, with 6 bases between. CDR3 length: 12 residues. Here the CDR3 reads CASSLITGELFF. CDR3 nucleotides: TGTGCCAGCAGCCTAATTACCGGGGAGCTGTTTTTT.

This clonotype was seen at least ten times. J is TRBJ1-5 and V is TRBV4-1; no reliable D call. The CDR3 sequence is 14 residues long. The V and J ends lost 1 base and 1 base respectively, with 5 bases between them. Germline V gene sequence: CDR1 MGHRA, CDR2 YSYEKL. The CDR3 loop reads CASSQVSSNQPQHF. The CDR3 coding sequence is TGCGCCAGCAGCCAAGTCAGCAGCAATCAGCCCCAGCATTTT.

This clonotype was observed a few times. CDR3: CATKGTSGVPNEQFF. CDR3 sequence (DNA): TGTGCCACCAAGGGAACTAGCGGGGTACCCAATGAGCAGTTCTTC. V is TRBV2 and J is TRBJ2-1; 10 bases align to TRBD2. This CDR3 is built from 15 residues. The ends lost 10 bases at V and 6 bases at J; junction bases unmatched: 12. Germline lookup yields CDR1 SNHLY and CDR2 FYNNEI.

This clonotype ranks as medium-sized. A read error may account for a junction end that differs from germline. The chain uses TRBV23-1 and TRBJ2-7, with D possibly matching TRBD2 (6 bases). TRBV23-1 is an ORF; its function is uncertain. The CDR3 has 14 amino acids. CDR3 sequence reads: CSSSQPTGGYEQYF. CDR3 sequence (DNA): TGCTCCAGCAGTCAGCCGACTGGGGGGTATGAACAGTACTTC.

This clonotype counts as medium-sized. The CDR3 here is CAWSLEGRTNTEVFF. The CDR3, as DNA: TGTGCCTGGAGTCTAGAGGGGAGGACAAACACAGAAGTCTTCTTT. The chain recombines TRBV30 with TRBJ1-1, with D perhaps matching TRBD1 (5 bases). V was shortened by 2 bases and J by 14 bases, with 27 bases between the two germline ends. This CDR3 is 15 amino acids long. The germline gives CDR1 GTSNPN, CDR2 SVGIG (reference sequence).